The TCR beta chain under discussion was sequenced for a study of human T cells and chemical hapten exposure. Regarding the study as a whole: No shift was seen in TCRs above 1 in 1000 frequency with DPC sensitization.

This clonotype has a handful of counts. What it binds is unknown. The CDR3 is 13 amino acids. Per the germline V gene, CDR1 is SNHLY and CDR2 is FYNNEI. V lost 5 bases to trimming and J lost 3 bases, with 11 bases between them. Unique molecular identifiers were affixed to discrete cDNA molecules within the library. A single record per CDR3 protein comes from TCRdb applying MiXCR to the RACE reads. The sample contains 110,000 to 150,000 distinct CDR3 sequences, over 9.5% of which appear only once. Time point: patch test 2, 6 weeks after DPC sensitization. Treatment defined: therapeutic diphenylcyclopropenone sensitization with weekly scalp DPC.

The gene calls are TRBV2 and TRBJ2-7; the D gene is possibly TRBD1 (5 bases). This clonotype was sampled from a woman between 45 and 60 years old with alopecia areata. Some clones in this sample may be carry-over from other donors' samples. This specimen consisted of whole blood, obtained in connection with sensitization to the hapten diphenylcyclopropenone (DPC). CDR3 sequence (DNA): TGTGCCAGCAGTTCGGACACAATCTACGAGCAGTACTTC. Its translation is CASSSDTIYEQYF.